This passage covers 31 T cell receptor beta chains from one sample sequenced in a study of blood T cell repertoires in COVID-19. Method: immunoSEQ multiplex PCR; TCRdb's copy keeps in-frame clones and lacks some. The sample records around 340,000 clones, around nine tenths being singletons. Input material: PBMCs or T cells enriched from blood (not recorded which). The receptor source for this set is a woman aged 30 to 39 who had been exposed to COVID-19.

The chain carries TRBV28 and TRBJ2-5; 8 bases fit TRBD1. The junction had 11 bases not matched to a gene; V was cut back by 5 bases and J by 3 bases. CDR1 MDHEN and CDR2 SYDVKM come from the germline V gene. The CDR3 has 16 amino acids. The CDR3, as DNA: TGTGCCAGCAGTCCGCAGGGGGCCAGGGGGAAAGAGACCCAGTACTTC. Its translation is CASSPQGARGKETQYF. The variable domain in full, completed from reference TRBV28 and TRBJ2-5, reads DVKVTQSSRYLVKRTGEKVFLECVQDMDHENMFWYRQDPGLGLRLIYFSYDVKMKEKGDIPEGYSVSREKKERFSLILESASTNQTSMYLCASSPQGARGKETQYFGPGTRLLVL.

The genes are TRBV10-2 and TRBJ1-5, with 8 bases aligning to TRBD1. Germline V gene lookup returns CDR1 WSHSY and CDR2 SAAADI. This CDR3 contains 14 residues. The ends lost 8 bases at V and 5 bases at J; junction bases unmatched: 8. The CDR3 sequence: CASSYGQGYQPQHF. In DNA form, the CDR3 reads TGCGCCAGCTCCTACGGACAGGGTTATCAGCCCCAGCATTTT.

The rearrangement joins TRBV28 to TRBJ1-6; D is unclear. Germline CDR1 and CDR2: MDHEN and SYDVKM. The CDR3 is 16 residues long. V was cut by 7 bases and J by 1 base, with 14 bases left in between. The CDR3 reads CASTSTVESYNSPLHF. CDR3 in DNA: TGTGCCAGCACCAGCACAGTAGAGTCCTATAATTCACCCCTCCACTTT.

The gene calls are TRBV28 and TRBJ1-5; D may be TRBD1 (5 bases). The germline V and J ends were trimmed by 6 bases and 3 bases, with 15 bases remaining between them. This CDR3 spans 15 amino acids. The germline gives CDR1 MDHEN, CDR2 SYDVKM. The chain's CDR3 is CASRITGTSNQPQHF. In DNA, the CDR3 is TGTGCCAGCAGAATAACAGGTACATCCAATCAGCCCCAGCATTTT.

The rearrangement joins TRBV6-5 to TRBJ1-4; no clear D gene. V lost 2 bases, J lost 10 bases, and 8 bases lay in between. This CDR3 has 12 residues. Germline V gives CDR1 MNHEY, CDR2 SVGAGI. CDR3: CASSYGGGKLFF. The CDR3 DNA reads as TGTGCCAGCAGTTACGGCGGTGGAAAACTGTTTTTT.

The chain links TRBV4-2 to TRBJ1-5; the D is unclear. The CDR3 has 14 amino acids. Trimming removed 2 bases from V and 2 bases from J, with 7 bases in between. Per germline, CDR1 LGHNA and CDR2 YNFKEQ. CDR3 DNA sequence: TGTGCCAGCAGCCAACGATCGGGCAATCAGCCCCAGCATTTT. Its protein is CASSQRSGNQPQHF.

This clone came up a few times. This chain joins TRBV3-1 (or the pseudogene TRBV3-2) and TRBJ2-7, with D perhaps matching TRBD2 (5 bases). V was shortened by 1 base and J by 2 bases, with 15 bases between the two germline ends. CDR3 size: 16 residues. Germline values: CDR1 LGHDT, CDR2 YNNKEL (reference sequence). The CDR3 coding sequence is TGTGCCAGCAGCCAAGGGAGCGGTTCCATGGCCTACGAGCAGTACTTC. This codes for CASSQGSGSMAYEQYF.

The chain couples TRBV7-6 to TRBJ2-1, with D possibly being TRBD2 (6 bases). The CDR3 consists of 15 residues. The V and J ends lost 5 bases and 4 bases respectively, with 15 bases between them. Looked up from germline, CDR1 is SGHVS and CDR2 is FNYEAQ. CDR3 amino acids: CASSLGLTAYNEQFF. CDR3 DNA sequence: TGTGCCAGCAGCCTAGGACTAACCGCGTACAATGAGCAGTTCTTC.

The chain recombines TRBV28 with TRBJ1-4; 11 nucleotides match TRBD1. The V gene end was trimmed by 5 bases and the J gene end by 7 bases; junction bases not matched to a gene: 6. From germline, CDR1 is MDHEN and CDR2 SYDVKM. The CDR3 contains 15 residues. In nucleotides, the CDR3 is TGTGCCAGCAGTCGAGGGACAGGGGGGTTTGAAAAACTGTTTTTT. It is translated as CASSRGTGGFEKLFF.

The chain is built from TRBV10-1 and TRBJ2-1, with D perhaps TRBD2 (6 bases). The germline V and J ends were trimmed by 10 bases and 7 bases, with 17 bases remaining between them. Germline values: CDR1 WNHNN, CDR2 SYGVQD (reference sequence). The CDR3 spans 13 residues. This chain's CDR3 is CANPGLPDNEQFF. For the CDR3, the DNA is TGCGCCAACCCGGGACTCCCGGATAATGAGCAGTTCTTC.

This chain uses TRBV18 with TRBJ2-7; D may be TRBD2 (6 bases). Looked up from germline, CDR1 is KGHSH and CDR2 is LQKENI. Trimming shortened V by 0 bases and J by 7 bases, and 10 bases separated the two germline ends. This CDR3 has 13 residues. The CDR3 is CASSPPAGIEQYF. For the CDR3, the DNA is TGTGCCAGCTCACCACCCGCGGGGATAGAGCAGTACTTC.

This clone was counted a few times. The chain combines TRBV28 with TRBJ2-1, with D perhaps matching TRBD2 (5 bases). The CDR3 sequence is 16 residues long. Germline V CDR1 and CDR2: MDHEN, SYDVKM. V gave up 5 bases and J gave up 6 bases, with 20 bases separating them. CDR3 nucleotide sequence: TGTGCCAGCAGTCCTCAGCGGACGACCCCGCGCAATGAGCAGTTCTTC. Translation: CASSPQRTTPRNEQFF.

A single count supports this clone. This sequence joins TRBV11-3 and TRBJ2-7; D ambiguous. The CDR3 has 12 residues. The V and J ends lost 2 bases and 1 base respectively, with 3 bases between them. The V gene's germline CDR1 is SGHNT and CDR2 YENEEA. Here the CDR3 reads CASSLPSYEQYF. Here the CDR3 DNA reads TGTGCCAGCAGCTTACCATCCTACGAGCAGTACTTC.

The chain links TRBV30 to TRBJ2-1; TRBD2 aligns across 9 bases. The germline V gene encodes CDR1 GTSNPN and CDR2 SVGIG (reference sequence). The length of the CDR3 is 13 residues. The V segment lost 5 bases and the J segment 4 bases; nucleotides outside the gene matches: 3. The CDR3 nucleotides read TGTGCCTGGCGAGCGGGGGGATACAATGAGCAGTTCTTC. Amino acid sequence: CAWRAGGYNEQFF. Based on the CDR3 plus reference TRBV30 and TRBJ2-1, the full variable domain is SQTIHQWPATLVQPVGSPLSLECTVEGTSNPNLYWYRQAAGRGLQLLFYSVGIGQISSEVPQNLSASRPQDRQFILSSKKLLLSDSGFYLCAWRAGGYNEQFFGPGTRLTVL.

The chain combines TRBV10-3 with TRBJ2-2, with D maybe TRBD2 (6 bases). The CDR3 totals 15 residues. V was clipped by 3 bases and J by 2 bases, with 10 bases between them. The germline V gene encodes CDR1 ENHRY and CDR2 SYGVKD. The CDR3 region has the DNA TGTGCCATCAGTGAATGGCGGGACAACACCGGGGAGCTGTTTTTT. The encoded protein is CAISEWRDNTGELFF.

The chain employs TRBV24-1 and TRBJ2-1; D is possibly TRBD2 (5 bases). Germline loops: CDR1 KGHDR, CDR2 SFDVKD. The CDR3 is made up of 13 amino acids. V was shortened by 4 bases and J by 7 bases, with 10 bases between the two germline ends. The DNA for the CDR3 is TGTGCCACCAGTGACCTAGCCCAGAATGAGCAGTTCTTC. Protein product: CATSDLAQNEQFF.

V usage is TRBV6-5 and J usage is TRBJ2-5; 8 bases are shared with TRBD2. CDR3 length: 13 amino acids. The germline V gene has CDR1 MNHEY and CDR2 SVGAGI. V was pared by 9 bases and J by 4 bases, with 7 bases of the junction left unmatched. CDR3 protein: CASHGGAVETQYF. The CDR3 region has the DNA TGTGCCAGTCACGGGGGGGCAGTAGAGACCCAGTACTTC.

The chain carries TRBV19 and TRBJ2-3; 9 nucleotides align to TRBD2. This CDR3 has 15 amino acids. CDR1 and CDR2 (germline): LNHDA, SQIVND (reference sequence). Trimming removed 3 bases from V and 5 bases from J; junction bases left unmatched: 6. As DNA, the CDR3 is TGTGCCAGTAGTATGTCAGCGGGGGGTGGAGATACGCAGTATTTT. Protein sequence: CASSMSAGGGDTQYF.

This clone was seen a few times. The genes are TRBV7-3 and TRBJ2-1; no firm D call. The ends were cut back, 1 base at V and 0 bases at J, with 7 bases in the middle. The CDR3 is 15 residues long. The germline V gene has CDR1 SGHTA and CDR2 FQGTGA. CDR3 protein: CASSLIRFSYNEQFF. The CDR3, as DNA: TGTGCCAGCAGCTTAATCCGGTTCTCCTACAATGAGCAGTTCTTC.

The chain uses TRBV5-4 and TRBJ2-3; 12 nucleotides align to TRBD2. There are 17 residues in the CDR3. The J segment lost 2 bases and the V segment lost 1 base, leaving 5 bases of the junction unmatched. CDR1 and CDR2 from the germline V gene are SGHNT and YYREEE (reference sequence). For the CDR3, the DNA is TGTGCCAGCAGCTTGCTAGCGGGAGGGCCATCCACAGATACGCAGTATTTT. Translating it yields CASSLLAGGPSTDTQYF.

The rearrangement uses TRBV28 and TRBJ2-4; 12 bases are a match to TRBD2. The germline V gene has CDR1 MDHEN and CDR2 SYDVKM. With 7 bases clipped from V and 9 bases from J, the junction kept 10 bases outside the gene matches. The CDR3 runs to 15 residues. The CDR3 DNA reads as TGTGCCAGCACCCGGACTAGCGGGGTGGGCGGCATTCAGTACTTC. Translating gives CASTRTSGVGGIQYF.

J is TRBJ1-4 and V is TRBV7-2; perhaps TRBD1 as D (6 bases). The CDR3 is made up of 15 amino acids. Germline-derived CDR1 and CDR2 are SGHTA and FQGNSA. Trimming left V 4 bases short and J 4 bases short, with 13 bases between. The CDR3 DNA reads TGTGCCAGCAGCTCGCGAGGGGGATATAATGAAAAACTGTTTTTT. Translated: CASSSRGGYNEKLFF.

In the case of this clone: An end of the junction does not agree with germline; a read error may underlie this. The chain combines TRBV18 with TRBJ2-7, with a weak D call TRBD1 (5 bases). This CDR3 has 16 amino acids. Looked up from germline, CDR1 is KGHSH and CDR2 is LQKENI. This chain's CDR3 is CASSPQTHKNQGEQYF. DNA of the CDR3: TGTGCCAGCTCCCCACAGACCCACAAAAACCAGGGAGAGCAGTACTTC.

The chain couples TRBV5-1 to TRBJ2-7; 8 positions match TRBD1. Germline CDR1 is SGHRS and CDR2 is YFSETQ. Trimming took 0 bases from V and 2 from J; bases not matched to a gene: 4. The CDR3 runs to 15 residues. This chain's CDR3 is CASSLVQGATYEQYF. DNA for the CDR3: TGCGCCAGCAGCTTGGTTCAGGGGGCCACCTACGAGCAGTACTTC.

There are a few counts of this clone. The chain has TRBV3-1 (or the pseudogene TRBV3-2) and TRBJ2-7; TRBD1 is a possible D gene (7 bases). V dropped 0 bases and J dropped 12 bases, with 18 bases sitting between them. CDR3 size: 14 residues. Germline loops: CDR1 LGHDT, CDR2 YNNKEL (reference sequence). In DNA form, the CDR3 reads TGTGCCAGCAGCCAAGAGGAGGGGGCTAGTTTGGCGTACTTC. It yields the protein CASSQEEGASLAYF.

This rearrangement joins TRBV28 to TRBJ1-1, with 9 bases aligning to TRBD1. The germline V gene encodes CDR1 MDHEN and CDR2 SYDVKM. V lost 4 bases, J lost 6 bases, and 9 bases stayed unmatched. This CDR3 comprises 15 residues. Written as DNA, the CDR3 is TGTGCCAGCAGTTCGGTGGGACAGGGAAACGCTGAAGCTTTCTTT. Amino acid sequence: CASSSVGQGNAEAFF. The full variable domain, rest sourced from reference TRBV28 and TRBJ1-1, is DVKVTQSSRYLVKRTGEKVFLECVQDMDHENMFWYRQDPGLGLRLIYFSYDVKMKEKGDIPEGYSVSREKKERFSLILESASTNQTSMYLCASSSVGQGNAEAFFGQGTRLTVV.

This chain joins TRBV21-1 and TRBJ1-6; the DNA was not compared with TRBD1, the D call given in the table. TRBV21-1 constitutes a pseudogene. The CDR3 runs to 16 residues. The CDR3 is CASSPIFRAPSSPLHF. For the CDR3, the DNA is TGTGCCAGCAGCCCCATTTTCAGGGCCCCGAGTTCACCCCTCCACTTT.

This clone showed up just once. The chain is built from TRBV5-1 and TRBJ2-3, with D perhaps TRBD1 (6 bases). The germline V gene encodes CDR1 SGHRS and CDR2 YFSETQ. Trimming stripped 0 bases from V and 1 base from J, with 12 bases between. The CDR3 is made up of 16 amino acids. The CDR3 nucleotides are TGCGCCAGCAGCTTGGGGTCAGGGGTGGGCACAGATACGCAGTATTTT. Translating it yields CASSLGSGVGTDTQYF.

The chain is built from TRBV27 and TRBJ2-1; 7 bases map to TRBD2. Germline lookup yields CDR1 MNHEY and CDR2 SMNVEV (reference sequence). V dropped 4 bases and J dropped 5; count of bases not matched to a gene: 8. The CDR3 has 15 residues. The CDR3 DNA is TGTGCCAGCAGTTCTGGCGGGAGTCTCGACAATGAGCAGTTCTTC. This gives the protein CASSSGGSLDNEQFF.

J is TRBJ2-1 and V is TRBV18; no definite D call. Germline assignment: CDR1 KGHSH and CDR2 LQKENI. V lost 4 bases and J lost 1, with 11 bases in between. This CDR3 contains 15 residues. CDR3 residues: CASSLSDISYNEQFF. DNA for the CDR3: TGTGCCAGCTCACTCTCTGACATTTCCTACAATGAGCAGTTCTTC.

The chain links TRBV25-1 to TRBJ1-5; no clear D gene. Germline CDR1 is MGHDK and CDR2 is SYGVNS. Trimming took off 3 bases at V and 0 bases at J, with 6 bases between the two ends. The CDR3 runs 14 residues. CDR3 protein: CASSDLDSNQPQHF. CDR3 sequence (DNA): TGTGCCAGCAGTGATTTAGATAGCAATCAGCCCCAGCATTTT.